The 3 T cell receptor beta chains below were found in one sample sequenced in a study of blood T cell repertoires in COVID-19. Profiling relied on immunoSEQ multiplex PCR, and the TCRdb table lists in-frame clones only, not all of them. This sample carries roughly 250,000 clones, approximately 80% of them seen once, and the ten largest clones take more than 9.5%. The sample comprised peripheral blood. The receptor set was obtained from a woman of 80 years or more with acute or convalescent COVID-19.

The chain recombines TRBV30 with TRBJ1-4; TRBD1 agrees at 7 bases. This CDR3 comprises 13 residues. Germline loops: CDR1 GTSNPN, CDR2 SVGIG (reference sequence). Unmatched junction bases numbered 4, after V lost 2 bases and J lost 7 bases. The CDR3 DNA sequence: TGTGCCTGGAGTTTGGGGACAGTTGAAAAACTGTTTTTT. Its protein is CAWSLGTVEKLFF.

A single count supports this clone. The rearrangement joins TRBV7-3 to TRBJ1-1; possible D gene TRBD1, 5 bases. CDR3 length: 14 amino acids. Trimming took off 6 bases at V and 2 bases at J, with 13 bases between the two ends. Germline assignment: CDR1 SGHTA and CDR2 FQGTGA. For the CDR3, the DNA is TGTGCCAGCAGGCTCGGGACTTCCAACACTGAAGCTTTCTTT. Encoded protein: CASRLGTSNTEAFF.

Details on this clone: Additional DNA sequences in this sample encode the identical CDR3. This chain links TRBV5-1 with TRBJ2-3; 11 bases match TRBD2. The ends lost 0 bases at V and 3 bases at J; junction bases unmatched: 0. CDR1 and CDR2 from the germline V gene are SGHRS and YFSETQ. The CDR3 covers 15 residues. The CDR3 sequence is CASSLASGGTDTQYF. The CDR3 bases are TGCGCCAGCAGCTTGGCTAGCGGGGGGACAGATACGCAGTATTTT.